Following are 21 T cell receptor beta chains from one sample sequenced in a study of cytomegalovirus exposure and HLA in healthy donors. The PCR was carried out with 60 Vbeta primers and 13 Jbeta primers. Assay used: immunoSEQ multiplex PCR; TCRdb lists only in-frame clones, some missing. The data show around 140,000 clones, roughly 82% seen once. Sequencing was performed on PBMCs. All receptors come from a man aged 30-40 years in good health and CMV-seronegative.

The J gene is TRBJ1-2, the V gene TRBV30, with a tentative D call TRBD1 (5 bases). The CDR3 totals 12 residues. The V end was cut by 4 bases, the J end by 4 bases, with 10 bases between. Germline-derived CDR1 and CDR2 are GTSNPN and SVGIG (reference sequence). The CDR3: CAWNQGVYGYTF. CDR3 nucleotides: TGTGCCTGGAATCAAGGGGTCTATGGCTACACCTTC.

The chain combines TRBV6-5 with TRBJ2-3, with D possibly matching TRBD2 (6 bases). Germline values: CDR1 MNHEY, CDR2 SVGAGI. V dropped 0 bases and J dropped 6 bases, with 13 bases sitting between them. CDR3 length: 15 residues. This CDR3 reads CASSYSKAGPDTQYF. CDR3 nucleotides: TGTGCCAGCAGTTACTCGAAGGCGGGACCCGATACGCAGTATTTT.

In the case of this clone: One end of the junction is discordant with germline, which a read error may explain. The V call is TRBV11-3, the J call TRBJ2-6, with D possibly TRBD1 on 5 matching bases. Germline V gives CDR1 SGHNT, CDR2 YENEEA. The CDR3 is 15 amino acids. DNA for the CDR3: TGTGCCAGCAGCTTTTCCCCCCCTGGGGCCAACGGCCTGACTTTC. It translates to CASSFSPPGANGLTF.

The chain is built from TRBV7-2 and TRBJ1-3, with D unclear. CDR1 is SGHTA and CDR2 is FQGNSA in the germline V gene. V lost 7 bases to trimming and J lost 2 bases, with 15 bases between them. CDR3 length: 15 amino acids. The CDR3 coding sequence is TGTGCCAGCACCCTCACCCCGTCTACTGGAAACACCATATATTTT. Its translation: CASTLTPSTGNTIYF.

The chain recombines TRBV5-1 with TRBJ2-3; 7 bases are shared with TRBD2. The ends lost 0 bases at V and 2 bases at J; junction bases unmatched: 6. The CDR3 contains 16 residues. Germline CDR1 reads SGHRS; CDR2 reads YFSETQ. In DNA, the CDR3 is TGCGCCAGCAGCTTGGCCTTGCGGGGGAACACAGATACGCAGTATTTT. As protein: CASSLALRGNTDTQYF.

This rearrangement joins TRBV6-4 to TRBJ2-3; unclear D gene. This CDR3 has 19 residues. The germline CDR1 and CDR2 sequences are MRHNA and SNTAGT. Trimming took 5 bases from V and 1 from J, leaving 25 bases between them. The CDR3 here is CASSPNPQMLASRTDTQYF. The CDR3 DNA sequence: TGTGCCAGCAGTCCGAACCCTCAGATGTTAGCATCCCGCACAGATACGCAGTATTTT.

The chain combines TRBV27 with TRBJ1-6; possible D gene TRBD1, 5 bases. V was shortened by 1 base and J by 7 bases, with 11 bases between the two germline ends. Looked up from germline, CDR1 is MNHEY and CDR2 is SMNVEV (reference sequence). The CDR3 spans 15 residues. As DNA, the CDR3 is TGTGCCAGCAGTTTATATGGGGGGGGGAATTCACCCCTCCACTTT. This gives the protein CASSLYGGGNSPLHF.

This clone came up a few times. The rearrangement joins TRBV5-4 to TRBJ2-1, with TRBD2 matching 9 bases. This CDR3 has 17 amino acids. The trim removed 4 bases at V and 0 bases at J, leaving 8 bases unmatched. Germline V gene sequence: CDR1 SGHNT, CDR2 YYREEE (reference sequence). The CDR3 nucleotides read TGTGCCAGCAGCAGTATTAGCGGGAGTGGCTCCTACAATGAGCAGTTCTTC. Amino acids: CASSSISGSGSYNEQFF.

The chain is built from TRBV6-5 and TRBJ1-2; possibly TRBD1 for D (6 bases). Germline CDR1 and CDR2: MNHEY and SVGAGI. This CDR3 is built from 14 residues. V was cut by 5 bases and J by 4 bases, with 14 bases left in between. The CDR3 reads CASSPSTGSYGYTF. CDR3 in DNA: TGTGCCAGCAGTCCGTCGACAGGCTCCTATGGCTACACCTTC.

V and J are TRBV5-4 and TRBJ2-7; the match to TRBD1 covers 7 bases. CDR3 length: 15 amino acids. The germline gives CDR1 SGHNT, CDR2 YYREEE (reference sequence). V dropped 6 bases and J dropped 3; count of bases not matched to a gene: 12. The CDR3 sequence is CASTPDGGDSYEQYF. The CDR3 coding sequence is TGTGCCAGCACCCCTGACGGTGGGGACAGCTACGAGCAGTACTTC.

The chain has TRBV2 and TRBJ2-1, with D possibly being TRBD1 (6 bases). This CDR3 has 16 amino acids. The germline V gene encodes CDR1 SNHLY and CDR2 FYNNEI. The V gene lost 6 bases and the J gene lost 4 bases, with 19 bases spanning the gap. The CDR3 DNA is TGTGCCAGCAGCCGAACCGGACAGAACTTGTACAATGAGCAGTTCTTC. Translating it yields CASSRTGQNLYNEQFF.

For this clone: Relative to the germline gene, one junction end is altered; a read error may explain this. V and J are TRBV4-2 and TRBJ2-6; D possibly corresponds to TRBD1 (5 bases). Germline values: CDR1 LGHNA, CDR2 YNFKEQ. This CDR3 has 16 amino acids. The CDR3: CASSQPDFSGANGLTF. In DNA form, the CDR3 reads TGTGCCAGCAGCCAACCCGACTTCTCTGGGGCCAACGGCCTGACTTTC.

The chain is built from TRBV5-1 and TRBJ1-5, with 7 bases lining up with TRBD1. The CDR3 sequence is 14 residues long. The germline CDR1 and CDR2 sequences are SGHRS and YFSETQ. V shed 4 bases and J 6 bases; nucleotides not matched to a gene: 7. CDR3 in DNA: TGCGCCAGCAGCCCCGAGGGGGCGCGTCAGCCCCAGCATTTT. Translating it yields CASSPEGARQPQHF.

This clone was seen a handful of times. This chain uses TRBV6-5 with TRBJ2-7; 9 bases fit TRBD1. Germline-derived CDR1 and CDR2 are MNHEY and SVGAGI. This CDR3 has 16 residues. Germline trimming cut 4 bases from V and 5 bases from J; bases unmatched to any gene: 12. The CDR3 DNA follows: TGTGCCAGCAGTTCCCCCCCCGGGGACAGGGTCCACGAGCAGTACTTC. This gives the protein CASSSPPGDRVHEQYF.

The chain uses TRBV27 and TRBJ2-2, with 14 bases matching TRBD2. Losses at the gene ends were 5 bases for V and 6 bases for J; bases not matched to a gene: 5. The germline gives CDR1 MNHEY, CDR2 SMNVEV (reference sequence). The CDR3 extends over 16 amino acids. CDR3: CASSRPGLAGAGELFF. CDR3 coding DNA: TGTGCCAGCAGTCGACCGGGACTAGCGGGAGCCGGGGAGCTGTTTTTT.

The J gene is TRBJ2-2, the V gene TRBV27; TRBD1 matches at 8 bases. The V segment lost 6 bases and the J segment 0 bases; nucleotides outside the gene matches: 9. Germline V gives CDR1 MNHEY, CDR2 SMNVEV (reference sequence). The CDR3 length is 17 residues. The CDR3, as DNA: TGTGCCAGCAGACCCACCGGGGACAGGCCGAACACCGGGGAGCTGTTTTTT. It translates to CASRPTGDRPNTGELFF.

The chain is built from TRBV28 and TRBJ2-7, with 9 bases matching TRBD1. This CDR3 has 15 amino acids. Per the germline V gene, CDR1 is MDHEN and CDR2 is SYDVKM. V lost 7 bases to trimming and J lost 3 bases; unmatched junction nucleotides: 10. The CDR3 region is CASNPGGQGYYEQYF. CDR3 bases: TGTGCCAGCAACCCGGGGGGACAGGGCTACTACGAGCAGTACTTC. Full variable domain (missing parts from reference TRBV28 and TRBJ2-7): DVKVTQSSRYLVKRTGEKVFLECVQDMDHENMFWYRQDPGLGLRLIYFSYDVKMKEKGDIPEGYSVSREKKERFSLILESASTNQTSMYLCASNPGGQGYYEQYFGPGTRLTVT.

This clone has just a few counts. The rearrangement links TRBV6-6 to TRBJ1-1; D is ambiguous. Germline CDR1 MNHNY, CDR2 SVGAGI (reference sequence). The CDR3 is made up of 15 amino acids. V gave up 6 bases and J gave up 0 bases, with 14 bases separating them. CDR3 amino acids: CASRIPRGMNTEAFF. The CDR3 coding sequence is TGTGCCAGCAGAATCCCGCGAGGGATGAACACTGAAGCTTTCTTT.

CDR3 bases: TGTGCCAGCAGCTCCCACCCAACGCGAAACTATGGCTACACCTTC. Translation: CASSSHPTRNYGYTF. The rearrangement uses TRBV7-8 and TRBJ1-2; D is unresolved. The CDR3 length is 15 residues. Germline V gene sequence: CDR1 SGHVS, CDR2 FQNEAQ. The V end was cut by 4 bases, the J end by 2 bases, with 14 bases between. The full variable domain, completed using reference TRBV7-8 and TRBJ1-2, is GAGVSQSPRYKVAKRGQDVALRCDPISGHVSLFWYQQALGQGPEFLTYFQNEAQLDKSGLPSDRFFAERPEGSVSTLKIQRTQQEDSAVYLCASSSHPTRNYGYTFGSGTRLTVV.

The chain joins TRBV28 to TRBJ1-1; no reliable D call. The V gene's germline CDR1 is MDHEN and CDR2 SYDVKM. The CDR3 extends over 13 amino acids. CDR3 region: CAAVAGMNTEAFF. CDR3 nucleotide sequence: TGTGCGGCAGTGGCAGGTATGAACACTGAAGCTTTCTTT. The whole variable domain, filled in from reference TRBV28 and TRBJ1-1, reads DVKVTQSSRYLVKRTGEKVFLECVQDMDHENMFWYRQDPGLGLRLIYFSYDVKMKEKGDIPEGYSVSREKKERFSLILESASTNQTSMYLCAAVAGMNTEAFFGQGTRLTVV.

The genes are TRBV7-8 and TRBJ2-5; 7 bases map to TRBD2. Germline-derived CDR1 and CDR2 are SGHVS and FQNEAQ. This CDR3 region has 14 residues. Trimming at V came to 5 bases and at J to 11 bases, leaving 14 bases not matched to a gene. The CDR3 DNA follows: TGTGCCAGCAGCCCCGTAGCGGGCCGGAGGGAGCAGTACTTC. Translation: CASSPVAGRREQYF.